The 24 T cell receptor beta chains below were found in one sample sequenced in a study of control samples from healthy donors and cancer patients. Sequenced by immunoSEQ multiplex PCR; TCRdb stores in-frame clones only, minus some. This repertoire shows fewer than 95,000 clones, around 81% found once; its top ten account for approximately 20%. What was sequenced was blood. These receptors all stem from a man aged 30 to 45 in good health.

The V and J genes are TRBV7-2 and TRBJ1-5; D is uncertain. Between the trimmed V and J ends, which lost 5 bases and 0 bases, there was a span of 17 bases. CDR3 size: 17 residues. The germline gives CDR1 SGHTA, CDR2 FQGNSA. As DNA, the CDR3 is TGTGCCAGCAGCCCCAGCCCCATTTTTGGTAGCAATCAGCCCCAGCATTTT. Its protein is CASSPSPIFGSNQPQHF. Full variable domain (rest looked up from reference TRBV7-2 and TRBJ1-5): GAGVSQSPSNKVTEKGKDVELRCDPISGHTALYWYRQSLGQGLEFLIYFQGNSAPDKSGLPSDRFSAERTGGSVSTLTIQRTQQEDSAVYLCASSPSPIFGSNQPQHFGDGTRLSIL.

This clone turned up a few times. The chain is built from TRBV7-2 and TRBJ2-5; no reliable D call. CDR3 size: 12 residues. Per the germline V gene, CDR1 is SGHTA and CDR2 is FQGNSA. V was pared by 3 bases and J by 7 bases, with 9 bases between. The CDR3 nucleotides are TGTGCCAGCAGCTTGTACCCGGGGACCCAGTACTTC. This codes for CASSLYPGTQYF.

This clone was picked up one time. This chain joins TRBV13 and TRBJ1-1; 7 nucleotides agree with TRBD1. Germline trimming cut 4 bases from V and 0 bases from J; bases unmatched to any gene: 2. CDR3 length: 14 residues. Germline CDR1 PRHDT, CDR2 FYEKMQ (reference sequence). The CDR3 region has the DNA TGTGCCAGCAGCTGGACAGGAATGAACACTGAAGCTTTCTTT. This encodes CASSWTGMNTEAFF.

In DNA form, the CDR3 reads TGTGCCAGCAGTTACTCGGGAGGGAGCTCCTACGAGCAGTACTTC. Translated: CASSYSGGSSYEQYF. The V gene is TRBV6-5, the J gene TRBJ2-7; 7 bases match TRBD2. Losses at the gene ends were 0 bases for V and 0 bases for J; bases not matched to a gene: 2. This CDR3 comprises 15 residues. CDR1 is MNHEY and CDR2 is SVGAGI in the germline V gene.

This sequence joins TRBV21-1 and TRBJ2-1; the table's TRBD2 call for D was not verified on the DNA. TRBV21-1 is a known pseudogene. This CDR3 comprises 17 residues. CDR3 DNA sequence: TGTGCCTGGGGGGCTAGCGGGGATCTTTCGTTGTACAATGAGCAGTTCTTC. It translates to CAWGASGDLSLYNEQFF.

The gene calls are TRBV21-1 and TRBJ2-6; TRBD1, the table's D call, lacks a check against the DNA. TRBV21-1 is a pseudogene segment. This CDR3 is built from 18 residues. The CDR3 DNA reads as TGTGCCAGCAGCAAACCCGGGACAGGGGATCCTGGGGCCAACGTCCTGACTTTC. Translated, it gives CASSKPGTGDPGANVLTF.

This clone has a single count. V gene TRBV3-1 (or the pseudogene TRBV3-2) combines with J gene TRBJ2-7; D remains ambiguous. The V end lost 4 bases, the J end lost 1 base, and 11 bases lay between the germline ends. The CDR3 has 14 residues. CDR1 is LGHDT and CDR2 is YNNKEL in the germline V gene (reference sequence). The CDR3 bases are TGTGCCAGCAGCCGCCGCATGACATCCTACGAGCAGTACTTC. This codes for CASSRRMTSYEQYF.

V gene TRBV4-2 combines with J gene TRBJ1-4, with D uncertain. In germline, CDR1 is LGHNA, CDR2 YNFKEQ. Between the trimmed V and J ends, which lost 0 bases and 8 bases, there was a span of 4 bases. The CDR3 length is 12 residues. DNA for the CDR3: TGTGCCAGCAGCCAAGATGGCGAAAAACTGTTTTTT. Translating gives CASSQDGEKLFF.

The gene calls are TRBV2 and TRBJ1-5, with D possibly TRBD1 on 5 matching bases. This CDR3 is built from 14 residues. Per the germline V gene, CDR1 is SNHLY and CDR2 is FYNNEI. Trimming took 5 bases from V and 2 from J, leaving 10 bases between them. The CDR3 is CASSNDRGNQPQHF. CDR3 in DNA: TGTGCCAGCAGTAATGACAGAGGCAATCAGCCCCAGCATTTT.

V and J are TRBV6-5 and TRBJ2-3; the D gene is possibly TRBD2 (5 bases). The germline CDR1 and CDR2 sequences are MNHEY and SVGAGI. The CDR3 sequence is 13 residues long. The V end lost 5 bases, the J end lost 6 bases, and 12 bases lay between the germline ends. The CDR3 DNA follows: TGTGCCAGCAGTCACCGAGGGTCTGATACGCAGTATTTT. Its translation: CASSHRGSDTQYF.

In this sample, this clone turned up a few times. V and J are TRBV7-9 and TRBJ1-1; D not resolved. From germline, CDR1 is SEHNR and CDR2 FQNEAQ (reference sequence). Deletions cut 1 base from V and 10 bases from J, with 10 bases between. The CDR3 has 12 amino acids. CDR3 nucleotides: TGTGCCAGCAGCTTAGGGCACTCTTTAGCTTTCTTT. As protein: CASSLGHSLAFF.

The chain carries TRBV9 and TRBJ1-3, with 8 bases lining up with TRBD1. Germline V CDR1 and CDR2: SGDLS, YYNGEE. This CDR3 is 14 amino acids long. The J segment lost 4 bases and the V segment lost 4 bases, leaving 4 bases of the junction unmatched. The CDR3 nucleotides are TGTGCCAGCAGCCCCTGGACAGGGGGAAACACCATATATTTT. It translates to CASSPWTGGNTIYF.

The chain links TRBV13 to TRBJ1-6; tentative D call: TRBD1 (5 bases). V gave up 5 bases and J gave up 5 bases, with 13 bases separating them. Germline CDR1 reads PRHDT; CDR2 reads FYEKMQ (reference sequence). The CDR3 spans 15 residues. The CDR3 DNA is TGTGCCAGCAGCCCGCGGACACAGAATAATTCACCCCTCCACTTT. Its protein product is CASSPRTQNNSPLHF. Using reference TRBV13 and TRBJ1-6 for the parts outside the CDR3, the full variable domain is AAGVIQSPRHLIKEKRETATLKCYPIPRHDTVYWYQQGPGQDPQFLISFYEKMQSDKGSIPDRFSAQQFSDYHSELNMSSLELGDSALYFCASSPRTQNNSPLHFGNGTRLTVT.

In its sample, this clone was seen once. V and J are TRBV2 and TRBJ1-4; tentative D call: TRBD1 (5 bases). The CDR3 is 13 residues long. Per germline, CDR1 SNHLY and CDR2 FYNNEI. The V gene lost 3 bases and the J gene lost 8 bases, with 10 bases spanning the gap. The CDR3 loop is CASSEARGEKLFF. For the CDR3, the DNA is TGTGCCAGCAGTGAGGCCCGGGGGGAAAAACTGTTTTTT.

The V gene is TRBV28, the J gene TRBJ2-3; the match to TRBD1 covers 7 bases. J gave up 2 bases and V 4 bases, and 9 bases lay outside the gene matches. The CDR3 extends over 16 amino acids. Germline V gene data show CDR1 as MDHEN and CDR2 as SYDVKM. In DNA form, the CDR3 reads TGTGCCAGCAGTTCCTCTCGACAGGGTGTCACAGATACGCAGTATTTT. Encoded protein: CASSSSRQGVTDTQYF.

This chain uses TRBV7-9 with TRBJ2-5; 7 bases fit TRBD1. V dropped 5 bases and J dropped 4; count of bases not matched to a gene: 7. Germline CDR1 and CDR2: SEHNR and FQNEAQ (reference sequence). The CDR3 has 14 amino acids. This chain's CDR3 is CASSPPGTVETQYF. CDR3 sequence (DNA): TGTGCCAGCAGCCCTCCCGGGACAGTAGAGACCCAGTACTTC.

This sequence joins TRBV19 and TRBJ1-4; weak D call: TRBD1 (6 bases). The CDR3 contains 16 residues. The germline V gene has CDR1 LNHDA and CDR2 SQIVND (reference sequence). The V end lost 2 bases, the J end lost 8 bases, and 18 bases lay between the germline ends. Written as DNA, the CDR3 is TGTGCCAGTAGTATAACGGACAGTCGGCGGAAGGAAAAACTGTTTTTT. Translated: CASSITDSRRKEKLFF.

V is TRBV11-2 and J is TRBJ1-1, with D maybe TRBD1 (5 bases). CDR3 length equals 12 residues. Germline V CDR1 and CDR2: SGHAT, FQNNGV. Between the trimmed V and J ends, which lost 4 bases and 8 bases, there was a span of 11 bases. CDR3 DNA: TGTGCCAGCAGCTCAGACAGAGTCGAAGCTTTCTTT. Translated, it gives CASSSDRVEAFF.

The chain couples TRBV7-9 to TRBJ2-7; no clear D gene. This CDR3 contains 12 residues. The germline V and J ends were trimmed by 1 base and 3 bases, with 4 bases remaining between them. Germline V gene lookup returns CDR1 SEHNR and CDR2 FQNEAQ (reference sequence). The CDR3 spells CASSLGSYEQYF. CDR3 nucleotides: TGTGCCAGCAGCTTAGGCAGCTACGAGCAGTACTTC.

The J gene is TRBJ2-4, the V gene TRBV7-8; 9 bases match TRBD2. CDR1 and CDR2 from the germline V gene are SGHVS and FQNEAQ. The CDR3 is 15 residues long. V lost 6 bases to trimming and J lost 3 bases; unmatched junction nucleotides: 6. CDR3 protein: CASSSSGEDKNIQYF. The CDR3 DNA reads as TGTGCCAGCAGTTCTAGCGGGGAGGACAAAAACATTCAGTACTTC.

The rearrangement uses TRBV10-3 and TRBJ2-3, with D tentatively TRBD1 or TRBD2 (6 bases each). With 4 bases removed from V and 0 bases from J, the gap between germline ends came to 20 bases. Germline V lookup: CDR1 ENHRY, CDR2 SYGVKD. This CDR3 contains 18 residues. The CDR3 bases are TGTGCCATCAGTGGGGGGCACGAGGGGGGTATTAGCACAGATACGCAGTATTTT. It yields the protein CAISGGHEGGISTDTQYF.

The gene calls are TRBV30 and TRBJ1-3; D unclear. Germline lookup yields CDR1 GTSNPN and CDR2 SVGIG (reference sequence). V lost 1 base, J lost 0 bases, and 7 bases lay in between. The CDR3 length is 14 residues. The CDR3 loop reads CAWSDGLSGNTIYF. In DNA, the CDR3 is TGTGCCTGGAGTGACGGTCTCTCTGGAAACACCATATATTTT.

The chain recombines TRBV19 with TRBJ1-3; 9 nucleotides match TRBD1. The germline CDR1 and CDR2 sequences are LNHDA and SQIVND (reference sequence). The CDR3 has 14 amino acids. With 6 bases clipped from V and 9 bases from J, the junction kept 9 bases outside the gene matches. The CDR3 loop is CASREDRGQSTIYF. CDR3 DNA: TGTGCCAGTAGGGAGGACAGGGGACAATCCACCATATATTTT.

The chain carries TRBV5-1 and TRBJ1-1; the match to TRBD1 covers 9 bases. The CDR3 covers 15 residues. The V segment lost 3 bases and the J segment 5 bases; nucleotides outside the gene matches: 8. Germline CDR1 is SGHRS and CDR2 is YFSETQ. CDR3 DNA: TGCGCCAGCAGCTCAAAACAGGGGGCAGGGACTGAAGCTTTCTTT. As protein: CASSSKQGAGTEAFF. Together with reference TRBV5-1 and TRBJ1-1, the CDR3 gives the full variable domain: KAGVTQTPRYLIKTRGQQVTLSCSPISGHRSVSWYQQTPGQGLQFLFEYFSETQRNKGNFPGRFSGRQFSNSRSEMNVSTLELGDSALYLCASSSKQGAGTEAFFGQGTRLTVV.